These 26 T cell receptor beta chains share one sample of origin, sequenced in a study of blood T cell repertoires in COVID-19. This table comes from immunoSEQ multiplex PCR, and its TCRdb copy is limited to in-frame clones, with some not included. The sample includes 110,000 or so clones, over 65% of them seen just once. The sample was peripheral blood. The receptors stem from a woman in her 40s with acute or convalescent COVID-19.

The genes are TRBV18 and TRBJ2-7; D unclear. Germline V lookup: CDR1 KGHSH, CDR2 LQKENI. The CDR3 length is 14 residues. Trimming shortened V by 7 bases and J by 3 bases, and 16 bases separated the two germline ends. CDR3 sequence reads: CASFTTLRSYEQYF. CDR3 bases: TGTGCCAGCTTCACTACCTTAAGAAGCTACGAGCAGTACTTC.

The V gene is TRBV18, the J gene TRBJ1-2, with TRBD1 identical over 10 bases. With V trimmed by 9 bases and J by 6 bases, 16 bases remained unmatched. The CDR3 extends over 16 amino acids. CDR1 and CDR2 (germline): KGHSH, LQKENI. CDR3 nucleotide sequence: TGTGCCAGTCAACCGGGACAGGGGTCCCTTTTTGATGGCTACACCTTC. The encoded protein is CASQPGQGSLFDGYTF.

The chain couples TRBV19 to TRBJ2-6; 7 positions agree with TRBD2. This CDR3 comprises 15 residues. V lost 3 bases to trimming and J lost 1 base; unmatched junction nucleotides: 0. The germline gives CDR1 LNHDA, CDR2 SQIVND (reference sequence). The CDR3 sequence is CASSMGGSGANVLTF. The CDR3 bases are TGTGCCAGTAGTATGGGAGGGTCTGGGGCCAACGTCCTGACTTTC.

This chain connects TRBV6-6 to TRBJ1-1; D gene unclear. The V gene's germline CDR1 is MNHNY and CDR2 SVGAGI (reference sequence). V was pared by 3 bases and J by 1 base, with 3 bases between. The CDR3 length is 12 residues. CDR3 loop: CASSYRNTEAFF. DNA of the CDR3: TGTGCCAGCAGTTATAGGAACACTGAAGCTTTCTTT.

CDR3 nucleotide sequence: TGCGCCAGCAGCCAAGTTGGACTAGCTCGCGCCACCGGGGAGCTGTTTTTT. Protein sequence: CASSQVGLARATGELFF. The rearrangement uses TRBV4-1 and TRBJ2-2; TRBD2 matches at 8 bases. The CDR3 contains 17 residues. Looked up from germline, CDR1 is MGHRA and CDR2 is YSYEKL. Unmatched junction bases numbered 8, after V lost 1 base and J lost 4 bases.

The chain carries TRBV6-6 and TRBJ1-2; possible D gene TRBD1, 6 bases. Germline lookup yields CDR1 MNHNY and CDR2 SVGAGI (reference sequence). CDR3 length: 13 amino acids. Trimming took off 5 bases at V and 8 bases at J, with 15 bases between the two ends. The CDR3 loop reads CASSRDTGWGYTF. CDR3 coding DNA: TGTGCCAGCAGTAGGGACACGGGTTGGGGCTACACCTTC.

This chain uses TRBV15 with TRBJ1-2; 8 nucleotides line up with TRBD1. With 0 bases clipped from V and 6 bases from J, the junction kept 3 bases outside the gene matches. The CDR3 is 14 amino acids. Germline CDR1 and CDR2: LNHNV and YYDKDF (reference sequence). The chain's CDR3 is CATSREDRDDGYTF. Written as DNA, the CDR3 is TGTGCCACCAGCAGAGAGGACAGGGACGATGGCTACACCTTC.

CDR3: CASRIAGPTYEQYF. Written as DNA, the CDR3 is TGTGCCAGCAGGATAGCGGGGCCAACCTACGAGCAGTACTTC. The V call is TRBV6-5, the J call TRBJ2-7; 8 nucleotides align to TRBD2. Germline V lookup: CDR1 MNHEY, CDR2 SVGAGI. Unmatched junction bases numbered 6, after V lost 6 bases and J lost 2 bases. CDR3 length equals 14 residues.

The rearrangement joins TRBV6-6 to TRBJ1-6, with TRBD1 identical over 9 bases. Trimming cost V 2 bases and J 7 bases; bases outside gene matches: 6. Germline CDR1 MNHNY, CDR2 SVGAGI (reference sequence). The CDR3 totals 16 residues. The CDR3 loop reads CASSYATDRGNSPLHF. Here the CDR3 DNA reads TGTGCCAGCAGTTACGCAACGGACAGGGGAAATTCACCCCTCCACTTT.

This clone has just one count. The CDR3 DNA reads as TGTGCCAGCTCACCACCGTACAGGGGGACATATGGCTACACCTTC. Residues: CASSPPYRGTYGYTF. The genes are TRBV18 and TRBJ1-2, with TRBD1 matching over 8 bases. Germline lookup yields CDR1 KGHSH and CDR2 LQKENI. After removal of 0 bases from V and 5 bases from J, the junction contained 5 bases not matched to a gene. This CDR3 is built from 15 residues.

CDR3 sequence: CASSYSAGTLNEQYF. CDR3 nucleotide sequence: TGTGCCAGCAGTTACTCCGCCGGGACTCTTAACGAGCAGTACTTC. This chain uses TRBV6-5 with TRBJ2-7, with a weak D call TRBD2 (6 bases). CDR1 and CDR2 (germline): MNHEY, SVGAGI. V was trimmed by 0 bases and J by 5 bases, leaving 14 bases between them. The CDR3 runs to 15 residues.

The CDR3 loop reads CASSLRGGRANVLTF. The CDR3 DNA reads as TGTGCCAGCAGCTTGAGGGGGGGTAGGGCCAACGTCCTGACTTTC. The rearrangement links TRBV7-6 to TRBJ2-6; possibly TRBD2 for D (7 bases). CDR1 is SGHVS, CDR2 FNYEAQ, per germline. CDR3 length: 15 amino acids. V was cut by 3 bases and J by 5 bases, with 11 bases left in between.

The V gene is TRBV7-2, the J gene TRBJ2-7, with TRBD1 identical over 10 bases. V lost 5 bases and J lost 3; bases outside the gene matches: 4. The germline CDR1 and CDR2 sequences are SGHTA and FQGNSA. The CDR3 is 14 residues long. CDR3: CASSPWTGGYEQYF. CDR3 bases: TGTGCCAGCAGCCCTTGGACAGGGGGCTACGAGCAGTACTTC.

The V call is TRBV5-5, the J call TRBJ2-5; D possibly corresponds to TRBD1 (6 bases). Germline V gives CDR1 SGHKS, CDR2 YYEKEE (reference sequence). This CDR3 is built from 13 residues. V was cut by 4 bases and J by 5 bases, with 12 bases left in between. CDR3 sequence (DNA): TGTGCCAGCAGCCAACAGGGAAGGGAGACCCAGTACTTC. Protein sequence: CASSQQGRETQYF.

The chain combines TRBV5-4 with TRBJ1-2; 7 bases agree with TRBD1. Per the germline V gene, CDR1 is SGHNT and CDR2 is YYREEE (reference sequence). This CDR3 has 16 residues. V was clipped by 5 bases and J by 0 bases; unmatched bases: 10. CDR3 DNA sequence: TGTGCCAGCAGGACCGGGACAGAGCGTTCTAACTATGGCTACACCTTC. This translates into CASRTGTERSNYGYTF.

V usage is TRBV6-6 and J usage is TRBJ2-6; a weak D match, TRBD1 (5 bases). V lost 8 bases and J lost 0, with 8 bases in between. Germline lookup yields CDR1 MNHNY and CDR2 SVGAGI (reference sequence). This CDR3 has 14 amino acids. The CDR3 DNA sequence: TGTGCCAGCTTCAGGGCCTCTGGGGCCAACGTCCTGACTTTC. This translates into CASFRASGANVLTF.

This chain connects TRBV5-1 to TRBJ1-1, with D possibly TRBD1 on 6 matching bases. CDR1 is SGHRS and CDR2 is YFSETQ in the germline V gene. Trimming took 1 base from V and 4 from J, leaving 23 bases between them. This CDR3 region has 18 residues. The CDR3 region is CASSLLSRGASSSTEAFF. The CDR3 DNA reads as TGCGCCAGCAGCTTGTTATCTCGGGGGGCTTCTTCCTCCACTGAAGCTTTCTTT.

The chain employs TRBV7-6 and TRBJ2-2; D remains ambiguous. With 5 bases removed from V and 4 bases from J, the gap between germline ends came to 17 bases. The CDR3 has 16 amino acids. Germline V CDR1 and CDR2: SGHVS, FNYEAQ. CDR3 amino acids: CASSTRSQRGTGELFF. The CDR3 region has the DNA TGTGCCAGCAGCACCCGCAGCCAGCGAGGCACCGGGGAGCTGTTTTTT.

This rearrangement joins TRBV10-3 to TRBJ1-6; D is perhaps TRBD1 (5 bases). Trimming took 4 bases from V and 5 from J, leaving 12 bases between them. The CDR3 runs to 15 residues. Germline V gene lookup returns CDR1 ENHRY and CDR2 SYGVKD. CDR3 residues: CAISVGDSHNSPLHF. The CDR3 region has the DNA TGTGCCATCAGTGTAGGGGATTCGCATAATTCACCCCTCCACTTT.

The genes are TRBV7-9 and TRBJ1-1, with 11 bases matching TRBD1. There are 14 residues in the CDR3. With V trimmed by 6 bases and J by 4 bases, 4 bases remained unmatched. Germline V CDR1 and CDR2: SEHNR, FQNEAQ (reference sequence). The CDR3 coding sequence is TGTGCCAGCAGTCAGGGACAGGGGGGCACTGAAGCTTTCTTT. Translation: CASSQGQGGTEAFF.

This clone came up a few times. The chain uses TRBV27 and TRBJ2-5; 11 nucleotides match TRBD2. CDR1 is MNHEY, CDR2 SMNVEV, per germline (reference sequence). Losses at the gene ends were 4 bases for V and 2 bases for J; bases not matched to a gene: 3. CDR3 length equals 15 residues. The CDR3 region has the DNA TGTGCCAGCAGTTCAAGACTAGCGGGGCAAGAGACCCAGTACTTC. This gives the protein CASSSRLAGQETQYF.

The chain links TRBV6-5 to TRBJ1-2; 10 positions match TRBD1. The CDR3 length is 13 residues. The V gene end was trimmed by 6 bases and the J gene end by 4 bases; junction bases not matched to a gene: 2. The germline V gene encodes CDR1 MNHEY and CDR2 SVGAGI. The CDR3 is CASRRTGGYGYTF. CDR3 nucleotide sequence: TGTGCCAGCAGACGGACAGGGGGCTATGGCTACACCTTC.

CDR3 residues: CASSGVEPGYGYTF. The CDR3 DNA is TGTGCCAGCAGCGGCGTCGAGCCGGGCTATGGCTACACCTTC. The chain employs TRBV5-4 and TRBJ1-2, with no clear D. The V gene's germline CDR1 is SGHNT and CDR2 YYREEE (reference sequence). The CDR3 is made up of 14 amino acids. The germline V and J ends were trimmed by 4 bases and 4 bases, with 14 bases remaining between them.

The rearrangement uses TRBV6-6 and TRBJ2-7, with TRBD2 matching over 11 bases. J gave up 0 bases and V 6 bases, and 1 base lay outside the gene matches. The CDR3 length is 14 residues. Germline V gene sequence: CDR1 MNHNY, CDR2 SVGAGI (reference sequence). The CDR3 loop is CASRGTSGSYEQYF. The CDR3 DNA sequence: TGTGCCAGCAGGGGGACTAGCGGCTCCTACGAGCAGTACTTC.

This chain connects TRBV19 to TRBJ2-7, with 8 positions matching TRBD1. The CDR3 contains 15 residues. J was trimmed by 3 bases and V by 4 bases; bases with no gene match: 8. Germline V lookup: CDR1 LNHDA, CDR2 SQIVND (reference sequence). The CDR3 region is CASSKDREPFYEQYF. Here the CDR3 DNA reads TGTGCCAGTAGTAAGGACAGGGAGCCCTTCTACGAGCAGTACTTC. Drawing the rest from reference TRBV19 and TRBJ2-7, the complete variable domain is DGGITQSPKYLFRKEGQNVTLSCEQNLNHDAMYWYRQDPGQGLRLIYYSQIVNDFQKGDIAEGYSVSREKKESFPLTVTSAQKNPTAFYLCASSKDREPFYEQYFGPGTRLTVT.

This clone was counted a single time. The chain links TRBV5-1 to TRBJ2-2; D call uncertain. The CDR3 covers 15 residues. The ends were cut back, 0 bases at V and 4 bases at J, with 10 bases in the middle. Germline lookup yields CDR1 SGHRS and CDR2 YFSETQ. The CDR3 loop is CASSLAADSTGELFF. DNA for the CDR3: TGCGCCAGCAGCTTGGCCGCAGATTCCACCGGGGAGCTGTTTTTT.